The source of this T cell receptor (beta chain) is a study of control samples from healthy donors and cancer patients. Some clones are missing from TCRdb's copy, which holds only in-frame ones; the method was immunoSEQ multiplex PCR. The data hold about 140,000 clones, with around 94% observed a single time. Trimming pared 5 bases from V and 1 base from J, leaving 17 bases between. This CDR3 spans 16 amino acids. Germline CDR1 and CDR2: MNHEY and SMNVEV (reference sequence). Sequencing was performed on blood. The clonotype originates from a man aged 40-49 years in good health. The chain employs TRBV27 and TRBJ1-1, with no clear D. The DNA for the CDR3 is TGTGCCAGCAGTCCTTCAAGGGCGGCAGGGAACACTGAAGCTTTCTTT. Protein: CASSPSRAAGNTEAFF.